Presented here are 18 T cell receptor beta chains from one specimen sequenced in a study of T cell clones after liver transplantation. TCRdb's copy holds only in-frame clones and misses some; the assay was immunoSEQ multiplex PCR. Of about 70,000 clones listed, 80% are singletons. This specimen consisted of CD4+ T cells from blood, obtained 12 months after liver transplant. Receptors originate from a human patient who received a liver transplant. Some T cells may be transferred from the graft donor.

The rearrangement links TRBV6-6 to TRBJ2-5, with TRBD1 matching over 7 bases. The J segment lost 4 bases and the V segment lost 7 bases, leaving 15 bases of the junction unmatched. The CDR3 length is 16 residues. Looked up from germline, CDR1 is MNHNY and CDR2 is SVGAGI (reference sequence). The CDR3 DNA sequence: TGTGCCAGCACCCAATCGATAACAGGGGCCCGAGAGACCCAGTACTTC. Amino acids: CASTQSITGARETQYF.

CDR3 sequence: CASSQTVPAYEQYF. In DNA, the CDR3 is TGTGCCAGCAGCCAGACAGTTCCCGCCTACGAGCAGTACTTC. The chain carries TRBV27 and TRBJ2-7; TRBD1 might be the D (5 bases). V was pared by 6 bases and J by 2 bases, with 14 bases between. Germline assignment: CDR1 MNHEY and CDR2 SMNVEV (reference sequence). CDR3 length equals 14 residues.

The V gene is TRBV28, the J gene TRBJ2-1, with 7 bases matching TRBD2. CDR1 MDHEN and CDR2 SYDVKM come from the germline V gene. The CDR3 spans 13 residues. V trimming: 3 bases; J trimming: 10 bases; junction bases outside the gene matches: 6. CDR3 amino acids: CASSLGGRWEQFF. The CDR3, as DNA: TGTGCCAGCAGTTTGGGGGGGAGGTGGGAGCAGTTCTTC.

The genes are TRBV28 and TRBJ1-2, with TRBD1 matching over 9 bases. Germline CDR1 reads MDHEN; CDR2 reads SYDVKM. The CDR3 covers 17 residues. The J segment lost 5 bases and the V segment lost 4 bases, leaving 14 bases of the junction unmatched. The CDR3 nucleotides read TGTGCCAGCAGTTGGGGGACAGGGATTATACGAGGATATGGCTACACCTTC. The encoded protein is CASSWGTGIIRGYGYTF.

The V gene is TRBV10-2, the J gene TRBJ1-1; no reliable D call. This CDR3 has 15 residues. V was trimmed by 3 bases and J by 1 base, leaving 12 bases between them. The germline V gene encodes CDR1 WSHSY and CDR2 SAAADI. The CDR3 loop is CASSELSLRNTEAFF. The DNA for the CDR3 is TGCGCCAGCAGTGAATTATCGCTTCGGAACACTGAAGCTTTCTTT.

The chain recombines TRBV12-5 with TRBJ1-1; D call uncertain. The CDR3 covers 18 residues. V gave up 8 bases and J gave up 0 bases, with 25 bases separating them. From germline, CDR1 is LGHNT and CDR2 FRNRAP. CDR3 region: CASSYGTSSTIMNTEAFF. The CDR3 coding sequence is TGTGCTAGTAGTTACGGCACCTCCTCCACTATCATGAACACTGAAGCTTTCTTT. The complete variable domain, with remaining parts taken from reference TRBV12-5 and TRBJ1-1, reads DARVTQTPRHKVTEMGQEVTMRCQPILGHNTVFWYRQTMMQGLELLAYFRNRAPLDDSGMPKDRFSAEMPDATLATLKIQPSEPRDSAVYFCASSYGTSSTIMNTEAFFGQGTRLTVV.

The chain uses TRBV28 and TRBJ1-2; D possibly corresponds to TRBD1 (6 bases). V dropped 7 bases and J dropped 4 bases, with 19 bases sitting between them. The germline CDR1 and CDR2 sequences are MDHEN and SYDVKM. CDR3 length: 15 amino acids. CDR3 sequence reads: CASNLGGGLGYGYTF. The CDR3 bases are TGTGCCAGCAACCTAGGCGGGGGGCTGGGCTATGGCTACACCTTC.

The rearrangement joins TRBV29-1 to TRBJ1-1; D is ambiguous. There are 14 residues in the CDR3. CDR1 and CDR2 (germline): SQVTM, ANQGSEA. V was shortened by 4 bases and J by 5 bases, with 17 bases between the two germline ends. CDR3 protein: CSVVGYMGITEAFF. CDR3 sequence (DNA): TGCAGCGTTGTGGGATATATGGGGATTACTGAAGCTTTCTTT.

V is TRBV29-1 and J is TRBJ2-7, with D possibly matching TRBD1 (6 bases). V was clipped by 4 bases and J by 2 bases, with 9 bases between them. The germline CDR1 and CDR2 sequences are SQVTM and ANQGSEA. CDR3 length equals 12 residues. CDR3: CSVVQGTYEQYF. The CDR3 DNA follows: TGCAGCGTTGTCCAGGGGACCTACGAGCAGTACTTC.

This clone was observed a few times. The genes are TRBV30 and TRBJ1-2; tentative D call: TRBD1 (5 bases). The germline V gene encodes CDR1 GTSNPN and CDR2 SVGIG (reference sequence). CDR3 size: 12 residues. Trimming left V 3 bases short and J 6 bases short, with 11 bases between. The CDR3 sequence: CAWSPGTHGYTF. CDR3 coding DNA: TGTGCCTGGAGCCCCGGGACCCATGGCTACACCTTC. Full variable domain (missing parts from reference TRBV30 and TRBJ1-2): SQTIHQWPATLVQPVGSPLSLECTVEGTSNPNLYWYRQAAGRGLQLLFYSVGIGQISSEVPQNLSASRPQDRQFILSSKKLLLSDSGFYLCAWSPGTHGYTFGSGTRLTVV.

The genes are TRBV27 and TRBJ2-1; the match to TRBD2 covers 9 bases. This CDR3 has 16 residues. With V trimmed by 6 bases and J by 7 bases, 13 bases remained unmatched. The germline CDR1 and CDR2 sequences are MNHEY and SMNVEV (reference sequence). DNA for the CDR3: TGTGCCAGCAGCTCTAAGCGGGAGGTTATCGCGAATGAGCAGTTCTTC. It encodes CASSSKREVIANEQFF.

The CDR3 region has the DNA TGCATATCGGCGGAGAACACTGAAGCTTTCTTT. Translated: CISAENTEAFF. The V call is TRBV20-1, the J call TRBJ1-1; D is unresolved. Germline V gene sequence: CDR1 DFQATT, CDR2 SNEGSKA (reference sequence). This CDR3 comprises 11 residues.

The J gene is TRBJ2-5, the V gene TRBV2; D gene uncertain. The CDR3 is 12 amino acids. V lost 8 bases to trimming and J lost 2 bases, with 9 bases between them. The germline V gene encodes CDR1 SNHLY and CDR2 FYNNEI. The CDR3 bases are TGTGCCAGCGGCATGATTCAAGAGACCCAGTACTTC. Translation gives CASGMIQETQYF.

In its sample, this clone was seen a few times. This chain connects TRBV20-1 to TRBJ1-2; no clear D gene. V lost 3 bases to trimming and J lost 5 bases, with 7 bases between them. The CDR3 has 11 residues. The germline V gene has CDR1 DFQATT and CDR2 SNEGSKA (reference sequence). In nucleotides, the CDR3 is TGCAGTGCTAGGAAGGATTATGGCTACACCTTC. Amino acid sequence: CSARKDYGYTF.

The V gene is TRBV15, the J gene TRBJ1-6; weak D call: TRBD1 (6 bases). The CDR3 covers 13 residues. Germline CDR1 LNHNV, CDR2 YYDKDF (reference sequence). The V and J ends lost 4 bases and 7 bases respectively, with 8 bases between them. CDR3 nucleotides: TGTGCCACCAGCACCGACAGGAATTCACCCCTCCACTTT. This gives the protein CATSTDRNSPLHF.

The genes are TRBV9 and TRBJ1-2, with a weak D call TRBD1 (6 bases). The V gene lost 3 bases and the J gene lost 8 bases, with 14 bases spanning the gap. Germline V lookup: CDR1 SGDLS, CDR2 YYNGEE. There are 13 residues in the CDR3. CDR3 loop: CASSEPAGGGYTF. CDR3 nucleotides: TGTGCCAGCAGCGAACCGGCCGGGGGCGGCTACACCTTC.

The chain has TRBV6-5 and TRBJ2-7; 7 bases match TRBD2. Germline V gives CDR1 MNHEY, CDR2 SVGAGI. Germline trimming cut 5 bases from V and 3 bases from J; bases unmatched to any gene: 4. The CDR3 runs 13 residues. The CDR3 sequence: CASSAGDYYEQYF. CDR3 nucleotide sequence: TGTGCCAGCAGTGCCGGGGACTACTACGAGCAGTACTTC.

This clone has only one observation. The chain has TRBV29-1 and TRBJ2-1, with TRBD2 identical over 10 bases. Germline V lookup: CDR1 SQVTM, CDR2 ANQGSEA. This CDR3 is built from 13 residues. The ends lost 2 bases at V and 6 bases at J; junction bases unmatched: 1. Written as DNA, the CDR3 is TGCAGCGTTGAAAGGACTAGCGGCAATGAGCAGTTCTTC. This encodes CSVERTSGNEQFF.